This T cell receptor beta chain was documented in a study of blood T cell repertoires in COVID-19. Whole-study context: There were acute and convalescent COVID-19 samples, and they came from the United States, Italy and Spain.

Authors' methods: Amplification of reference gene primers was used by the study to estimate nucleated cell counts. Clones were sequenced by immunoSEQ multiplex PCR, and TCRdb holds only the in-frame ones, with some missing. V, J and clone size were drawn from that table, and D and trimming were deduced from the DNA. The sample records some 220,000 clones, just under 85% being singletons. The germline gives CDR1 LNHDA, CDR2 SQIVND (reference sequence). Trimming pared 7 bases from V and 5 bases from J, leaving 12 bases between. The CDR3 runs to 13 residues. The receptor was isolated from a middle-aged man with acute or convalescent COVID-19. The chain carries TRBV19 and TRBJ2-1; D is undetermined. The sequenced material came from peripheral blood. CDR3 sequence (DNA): TGTGCCAGTATCGAGCGATCGGACAATGAGCAGTTCTTC. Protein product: CASIERSDNEQFF.